These T cell receptor beta chains were read from a single sample in a study of cytomegalovirus exposure and HLA in healthy donors. Sequencing was performed with immunoSEQ multiplex PCR; in TCRdb, only in-frame clones are kept and a portion is missing. The sample yields about 160,000 clones, about 85% seen once. Sequenced sample: PBMCs. Receptor source: a man aged 18-30 years in good health and CMV-seropositive. Each CDR3 is given with its conserved first and last residue. A D gene is named only where the DNA matches it firmly. The size field is filled for only some rows; it gives once, few, many or a size class.

>-|TRBJ2-2|TRBV7-9|TRBD2
TGTGCCAGCATCTTGCGGGGGGCGAACACCGGGGAGCTGTTTTTT
CASILRGANTGELFF
>-|TRBJ2-7|TRBV5-1|TRBD1
TGCGCCAGCAGCTTGGGGGGACAGGGGACCTACGAGCAGTACTTC
CASSLGGQGTYEQYF
>-|TRBJ1-1|TRBV19|-
TGTGCCAGCAGCCGGGTTGTTAACACTGAAGCTTTCTTT
CASSRVVNTEAFF
>-|TRBJ2-5|TRBV7-3|TRBD1
TGTGCCAGCAGCCTAACAGGGGGCGAAGAGACCCAGTACTTC
CASSLTGGEETQYF
>-|TRBJ1-2|TRBV9|-
TGTGCCAGCAGCGTAGTGGAAACCCCTCCTAGGACCTTC
CASSVVETPPRTF
>-|TRBJ2-5|TRBV29-1|TRBD2
TGCAGCGTTCGGACTAGCGTAAGAGAGACCCAGTACTTC
CSVRTSVRETQYF
>-|TRBJ2-7|TRBV7-9|TRBD1
TGTGCCAGCAGCTTTGGTTTTGGACAGGGGTCCTACGAGCAGTACTTC
CASSFGFGQGSYEQYF
>once|TRBJ2-7|TRBV10-1|-
TGCGCCAGCAGTGAGTCGCCGCGTGGAGCCGGCTACGAGCGGTACTTC
CASSESPRGAGYERYF
>-|TRBJ2-2|TRBV9|-
TGTGCCAGCGGGACGGGGGTAACCACGAACACCGGGGAGCTGTTTTTT
CASGTGVTTNTGELFF
>once|TRBJ2-7|TRBV10-3|-
TGTGCCATCAGTGAACGGGGAGCCTACGAGCAGTACTTC
CAISERGAYEQYF
>-|TRBJ2-6|TRBV9|-
TGTGCCAGCAGCGCGGGGGATTCTGGGGCCAACGGCCTGACTTTC
CASSAGDSGANGLTF
>-|TRBJ2-3|TRBV10-3|TRBD1
TGTGCCATCAGCACAGGGGTCTCCGATACGCAGTATTTT
CAISTGVSDTQYF
>-|TRBJ2-3|TRBV5-1|-
TGCGCCAGCAGCTTGGTCGGGGTCGGCACAGATACGCAGTATTTT
CASSLVGVGTDTQYF
>-|TRBJ2-3|TRBV11-3|-
TGTGCCAGCAGCTGGCCCACTCGGGGTAGTAGCACAGATACGCAGTATTTT
CASSWPTRGSSTDTQYF
>-|TRBJ1-6|TRBV19|-
TGTGCCAGTAGTATACCTTCCGCGGGGAGTGAAAATTCACCCCTCCACTTT
CASSIPSAGSENSPLHF
>once|TRBJ1-2|TRBV18|-
TGTGCCAGCTCACCGGACAGAGACAATGGCTACACCTTC
CASSPDRDNGYTF
>-|TRBJ2-4|TRBV29-1|-
TGCAGCGTTTCTGGGCCGCTAGCCAAAAACAGTCAGTACTTC
CSVSGPLAKNSQYF
>-|TRBJ2-7|TRBV7-2|-
TGTGCCAGCAGCGGGGGGAACTCCTACGAGCAGTACTTC
CASSGGNSYEQYF
>-|TRBJ2-1|TRBV9|-
TGTGCCAGCAGCCCGCGGACTACTTACAATGAGCAGTTCTTC
CASSPRTTYNEQFF